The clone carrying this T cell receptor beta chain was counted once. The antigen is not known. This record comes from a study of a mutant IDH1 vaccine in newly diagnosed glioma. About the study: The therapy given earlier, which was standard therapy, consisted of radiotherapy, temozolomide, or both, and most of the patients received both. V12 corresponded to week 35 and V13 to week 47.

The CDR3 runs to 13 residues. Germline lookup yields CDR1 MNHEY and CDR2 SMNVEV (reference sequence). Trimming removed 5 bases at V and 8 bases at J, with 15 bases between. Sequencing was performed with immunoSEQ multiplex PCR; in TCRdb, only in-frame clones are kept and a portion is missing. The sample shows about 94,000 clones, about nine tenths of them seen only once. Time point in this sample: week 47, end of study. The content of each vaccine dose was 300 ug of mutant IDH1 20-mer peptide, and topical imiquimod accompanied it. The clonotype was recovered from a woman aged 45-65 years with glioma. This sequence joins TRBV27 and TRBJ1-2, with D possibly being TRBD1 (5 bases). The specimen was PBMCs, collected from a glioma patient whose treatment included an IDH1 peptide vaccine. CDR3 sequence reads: CASSLGGSGGYTF. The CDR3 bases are TGTGCCAGCAGTCTGGGGGGTTCCGGGGGCTACACCTTC.